The 24 T cell receptor beta chains presented below share a single source sample, sequenced in a study of OX40 agonist ivuxolimab in advanced cancers. The library was made by the immunoSEQ multiplex PCR assay. TCRdb obtained this table from immuneACCESS and retained in-frame rearrangements with V and J assigned. These tables miss some clones; where compared with another copy, unresolved V genes account for less than half of the shortfall, and the remainder is unexplained. In all, the sample holds 65,000 to 85,000 clones, and around 84% of those were seen once. The ten largest make up approximately 2.4% of the sample. The specimen was CD4+ or CD8+ T cells sorted from blood, collected in a trial of the OX40 agonist ivuxolimab. The receptors come from an adult with an advanced solid tumor such as melanoma, head and neck, liver or kidney cancer.

The chain carries TRBV5-1 and TRBJ1-1, with D unclear. Germline CDR1 reads SGHRS; CDR2 reads YFSETQ. Between the trimmed V and J ends, which lost 1 base and 8 bases, there was a span of 9 bases. The CDR3 runs to 12 residues. The CDR3 spells CASSLTLGEAFF. The DNA for the CDR3 is TGCGCCAGCAGCTTGACATTAGGGGAAGCTTTCTTT.

J is TRBJ1-5 and V is TRBV5-6, with D perhaps matching TRBD1 (5 bases). The CDR3 has 14 residues. The V gene lost 5 bases and the J gene lost 3 bases, with 12 bases spanning the gap. CDR1 is SGHDT, CDR2 YYEEEE, per germline. The CDR3 coding sequence is TGTGCCAGCAGTTACGGGGCCCTCAATCAGCCCCAGCATTTT. Its protein product is CASSYGALNQPQHF.

This rearrangement joins TRBV9 to TRBJ2-5, with TRBD1 matching 12 bases. Germline V gene sequence: CDR1 SGDLS, CDR2 YYNGEE. The CDR3 is 16 residues long. Trimming took 0 bases from V and 2 from J; bases not matched to a gene: 2. CDR3 residues: CASSVEGQGAQETQYF. CDR3 nucleotides: TGTGCCAGCAGCGTAGAGGGACAGGGGGCACAAGAGACCCAGTACTTC.

The CDR3 loop is CASSLDQGVEKLFF. In DNA form, the CDR3 reads TGTGCCAGCAGCTTAGATCAGGGGGTCGAAAAACTGTTTTTT. J is TRBJ1-4 and V is TRBV7-6; 7 nucleotides line up with TRBD1. V lost 1 base and J lost 8; bases outside the gene matches: 4. CDR3 length: 14 residues. CDR1 is SGHVS, CDR2 FNYEAQ, per germline.

The V and J genes are TRBV5-1 and TRBJ1-2, with 10 positions matching TRBD1. The CDR3 loop spans 13 amino acids. The V and J ends lost 4 bases and 7 bases, in that order; junction bases with no gene match: 4. CDR1 is SGHRS and CDR2 is YFSETQ in the germline V gene. CDR3: CASSQGQGSGYTF. The CDR3 DNA sequence: TGCGCCAGCAGCCAGGGACAGGGGTCTGGCTACACCTTC. Full variable domain (outside the CDR3, taken from reference TRBV5-1 and TRBJ1-2): KAGVTQTPRYLIKTRGQQVTLSCSPISGHRSVSWYQQTPGQGLQFLFEYFSETQRNKGNFPGRFSGRQFSNSRSEMNVSTLELGDSALYLCASSQGQGSGYTFGSGTRLTVV.

This clone came up a few times. The chain employs TRBV11-1 and TRBJ2-5; TRBD1 matches at 10 bases. The germline V gene has CDR1 SGHAT and CDR2 FQDESV (reference sequence). Trimming at V came to 5 bases and at J to 4 bases, leaving 7 bases not matched to a gene. This CDR3 is 15 amino acids long. The CDR3 protein is CASSLRTGGGETQYF. CDR3 bases: TGTGCCAGCAGCCTAAGGACAGGGGGGGGAGAGACCCAGTACTTC.

The chain joins TRBV9 to TRBJ1-1, with TRBD1 identical over 7 bases. This CDR3 contains 14 residues. CDR1 is SGDLS, CDR2 YYNGEE, per germline. J gave up 5 bases and V 4 bases, and 8 bases lay outside the gene matches. CDR3 in DNA: TGTGCCAGCAGCCCCCGACAGGGTGAGACTGAAGCTTTCTTT. Encoded protein: CASSPRQGETEAFF.

The sample holds one count of this clone. This chain connects TRBV7-3 to TRBJ2-1; possible D gene TRBD2, 6 bases. The germline gives CDR1 SGHTA, CDR2 FQGTGA. V lost 6 bases to trimming and J lost 5 bases, with 17 bases between them. The CDR3 totals 15 residues. CDR3 in DNA: TGTGCCAGCAGAACCTATGGCGGGACCCACAATGAGCAGTTCTTC. It is translated as CASRTYGGTHNEQFF.

The chain links TRBV19 to TRBJ2-1; the D is unclear. The germline CDR1 and CDR2 sequences are LNHDA and SQIVND (reference sequence). V lost 3 bases, J lost 3 bases, and 9 bases lay in between. The length of the CDR3 is 14 residues. The CDR3 nucleotides are TGTGCCAGTAGTATCACACAGTACTACAATGAGCAGTTCTTC. Translation: CASSITQYYNEQFF. Drawing the rest from reference TRBV19 and TRBJ2-1, the complete variable domain is DGGITQSPKYLFRKEGQNVTLSCEQNLNHDAMYWYRQDPGQGLRLIYYSQIVNDFQKGDIAEGYSVSREKKESFPLTVTSAQKNPTAFYLCASSITQYYNEQFFGPGTRLTVL.

The chain joins TRBV11-2 to TRBJ2-5; 8 bases agree with TRBD2. Trimming removed 0 bases from V and 5 bases from J; junction bases left unmatched: 5. From germline, CDR1 is SGHAT and CDR2 FQNNGV. The CDR3 has 15 amino acids. CDR3: CASSLEPGRGETQYF. The CDR3 DNA reads as TGTGCCAGCAGCTTAGAACCCGGGAGGGGGGAGACCCAGTACTTC.

This clone was detected many times. The chain has TRBV7-6 and TRBJ2-1, with D possibly being TRBD1 or TRBD2 (5 bases each). The CDR3 consists of 14 residues. Trimming took 0 bases from V and 8 from J, leaving 11 bases between them. The germline V gene encodes CDR1 SGHVS and CDR2 FNYEAQ. The CDR3 region has the DNA TGTGCCAGCAGCTTAGCGTGGGGGTCGGATGAGCAGTTCTTC. Amino acids: CASSLAWGSDEQFF. The full variable domain, completed using reference TRBV7-6 and TRBJ2-1, is GAGVSQSPRYKVTKRGQDVALRCDPISGHVSLYWYRQALGQGPEFLTYFNYEAQQDKSGLPNDRFSAERPEGSISTLTIQRTEQRDSAMYRCASSLAWGSDEQFFGPGTRLTVL.

The chain uses TRBV7-2 and TRBJ1-1; D is unclear. Germline CDR1 SGHTA, CDR2 FQGNSA. The CDR3 extends over 15 amino acids. Trimming took off 5 bases at V and 1 base at J, with 14 bases between the two ends. The CDR3 region has the DNA TGTGCCAGCAGCATTGCCCGATATGGGAACACTGAAGCTTTCTTT. As protein: CASSIARYGNTEAFF.

The CDR3: CASSPEEVSNQPQHF. In DNA form, the CDR3 reads TGTGCCAGCTCACCCGAGGAGGTTAGCAATCAGCCCCAGCATTTT. V usage is TRBV18 and J usage is TRBJ1-5; no definite D call. CDR3 length equals 15 residues. Germline V gene sequence: CDR1 KGHSH, CDR2 LQKENI. V lost 3 bases, J lost 0 bases, and 9 bases lay in between.

The chain links TRBV5-6 to TRBJ2-7, with 9 bases matching TRBD2. Germline V gene data show CDR1 as SGHDT and CDR2 as YYEEEE. V was pared by 1 base and J by 6 bases, with 8 bases of the junction left unmatched. The CDR3 is 15 residues long. This CDR3 is CASSLLSGGPSEQYF. The CDR3 coding sequence is TGTGCCAGCAGCTTGCTTAGCGGGGGCCCTTCCGAGCAGTACTTC.

The chain employs TRBV6-5 and TRBJ1-3; D is undetermined. Per germline, CDR1 MNHEY and CDR2 SVGAGI. V was cut by 4 bases and J by 1 base, with 14 bases left in between. CDR3 length: 16 residues. The CDR3, as DNA: TGTGCCAGCAGTTCCGGGAACTTCGCTTCTGGAAACACCATATATTTT. This translates into CASSSGNFASGNTIYF.

This chain connects TRBV30 to TRBJ1-3, with D perhaps TRBD1 (5 bases). This CDR3 comprises 11 residues. V shed 2 bases and J shed 9 bases, with 8 bases lying between them. Per germline, CDR1 GTSNPN and CDR2 SVGIG (reference sequence). The CDR3 region is CAWSTGGTIYF. The CDR3 bases are TGTGCCTGGAGTACGGGGGGCACCATATATTTT. Combining the CDR3 with reference TRBV30 and TRBJ1-3 gives the whole variable domain SQTIHQWPATLVQPVGSPLSLECTVEGTSNPNLYWYRQAAGRGLQLLFYSVGIGQISSEVPQNLSASRPQDRQFILSSKKLLLSDSGFYLCAWSTGGTIYFGEGSWLTVV.

In DNA form, the CDR3 reads TGTGCCAGCAGCTTAGCGCGGCGGGGGCCGGAAAAACTGTTTTTT. Protein: CASSLARRGPEKLFF. V gene TRBV7-2 combines with J gene TRBJ1-4; TRBD1 is a possible D gene (6 bases). Germline-derived CDR1 and CDR2 are SGHTA and FQGNSA. Deletions cut 0 bases from V and 8 bases from J, with 13 bases between. This CDR3 contains 15 residues.

This clone occurred a few times. The rearrangement links TRBV6-1 to TRBJ1-5; tentative D call: TRBD1 (5 bases). CDR1 and CDR2 from the germline V gene are MNHNS and SASEGT. The CDR3 is made up of 14 amino acids. The V and J ends lost 1 base and 4 bases respectively, with 8 bases between them. The CDR3 region is CASSEERGNQPQHF. CDR3 DNA: TGTGCCAGCAGTGAAGAGAGGGGAAATCAGCCCCAGCATTTT.

This clone counts as medium-sized. J is TRBJ1-1 and V is TRBV28; D remains unclear. This CDR3 is 11 amino acids long. CDR1 and CDR2 from the germline V gene are MDHEN and SYDVKM. Trimming removed 5 bases from V and 6 bases from J, with 7 bases in between. The CDR3: CASSEGPEAFF. In DNA, the CDR3 is TGTGCCAGCAGTGAAGGACCTGAAGCTTTCTTT.

In this sample, this clone turned up once. Here the CDR3 DNA reads TGTGCCAGCAGTATCAACCGGGACCATGAATTTGGATATGGCTACACCTTC. Encoded protein: CASSINRDHEFGYGYTF. The chain couples TRBV27 to TRBJ1-2; D might be TRBD1 (5 bases). Germline-derived CDR1 and CDR2 are MNHEY and SMNVEV (reference sequence). V was trimmed by 5 bases and J by 5 bases, leaving 24 bases between them. This CDR3 contains 17 residues.

This clone came up once. The J gene is TRBJ2-5, the V gene TRBV7-2; no clear D gene. V was shortened by 2 bases and J by 1 base, with 5 bases between the two germline ends. This CDR3 contains 13 residues. CDR1 and CDR2 from the germline V gene are SGHTA and FQGNSA. The CDR3 here is CASSLLRQETQYF. In DNA form, the CDR3 reads TGTGCCAGCAGCTTACTCCGCCAAGAGACCCAGTACTTC.

This chain uses TRBV20-1 with TRBJ2-7; no definite D call. Germline V CDR1 and CDR2: DFQATT, SNEGSKA (reference sequence). V was pared by 6 bases and J by 3 bases, with 9 bases between. The CDR3 spans 11 residues. The CDR3 region has the DNA TGCAGTGCGCCAGACGGCTACGAGCAGTACTTC. It yields the protein CSAPDGYEQYF.

The chain has TRBV25-1 and TRBJ2-7; possibly TRBD2 for D (6 bases). The CDR3 runs 15 residues. V lost 3 bases and J 0 bases, leaving 12 bases between the germline ends. Germline CDR1 is MGHDK and CDR2 is SYGVNS. The CDR3 loop is CASSEPGLHSYEQYF. CDR3 sequence (DNA): TGTGCCAGCAGTGAGCCGGGACTTCACTCCTACGAGCAGTACTTC.

The chain carries TRBV6-8 and TRBJ1-3; a weak D match, TRBD1 (5 bases). V was shortened by 0 bases and J by 0 bases, with 18 bases between the two germline ends. The length of the CDR3 is 19 residues. The V gene's germline CDR1 is MNHGY and CDR2 SAAAGT. The DNA of the CDR3 is TGTGCCAGCAGTTACTCGCGGCCGCCGACAGCTAGCTCTGGAAACACCATATATTTT. Translated, it gives CASSYSRPPTASSGNTIYF.